This record looks at one T cell receptor (beta chain) sequence and its context. The data stem from a study of T cell responses to AZD1222 COVID-19 vaccine. Assay: immunoSEQ multiplex PCR; the TCRdb copy retains only in-frame clones and omits some. The sample consists of tens of thousands of clones, 80% to 95% of them appearing once. CDR3 length: 16 residues. J gave up 0 bases and V 4 bases, and 4 bases lay outside the gene matches. Germline V gene lookup returns CDR1 MDHEN and CDR2 SYDVKM. This clonotype was obtained from an adult who received the AZD1222 COVID-19 vaccine. The rearrangement links TRBV28 to TRBJ2-7; 12 nucleotides agree with TRBD2. This sample comprised peripheral blood, obtained 28 days after the second AZD1222 dose. CDR3 DNA: TGTGCCAGCAGTTCTGGGACTAGCGGGCCCTCCTACGAGCAGTACTTC. Protein: CASSSGTSGPSYEQYF. Supplemented by reference TRBV28 and TRBJ2-7, the full variable domain reads DVKVTQSSRYLVKRTGEKVFLECVQDMDHENMFWYRQDPGLGLRLIYFSYDVKMKEKGDIPEGYSVSREKKERFSLILESASTNQTSMYLCASSSGTSGPSYEQYFGPGTRLTVT.